This TCR beta chain was sequenced during a study of CD8 T cells in Susac syndrome. Random hexamers primed reverse transcription of about 0.45 to 1 ug RNA. The method of amplification for TCR beta CDR3 was immunoSEQ multiplex PCR, covering 54 Vbeta and 13 Jbeta. Each CDR3 protein gets one entry after TCRdb re-called the immunoSEQ multiplex PCR reads with MiXCR. The profile shows about 180,000 distinct CDR3 sequences, around 95% of them singletons. V shed 7 bases and J shed 0 bases, with 10 bases lying between them. The CDR3 contains 13 residues. Germline-derived CDR1 and CDR2 are MNHEY and SVGEGT. This clonotype was counted once.

The source is a human donor with multiple sclerosis. The chain links TRBV6-2 or TRBV6-3 to TRBJ2-7, with D unresolved. Material for sequencing was CD4+ T cells from PBMCs. This CDR3 reads CASMSHNSYEQYF. As DNA, the CDR3 is TGTGCCAGCATGTCCCATAACTCCTACGAGCAGTACTTC.